Listed below are T cell receptor beta chains from one sample, sequenced in a study of cytomegalovirus exposure and HLA in healthy donors. Some clones are missing from TCRdb's copy, which holds only in-frame ones; the method was immunoSEQ multiplex PCR. The table lists fewer than 250,000 clones, more than 65% of them singletons, with under 2% in the top ten. Sequencing was performed on PBMCs. These TCRs come from a woman aged 25 to 45 in good health and CMV-seronegative. The CDR3 runs from the conserved cysteine through the conserved F or W. A D gene is named only where the DNA matches it firmly. A clone size is listed for some rows: how often the clone was seen (once, few, many), or a class if it is expanded.

d_call	v_call	j_call	clone_size	cdr3_aa	cdr3_nt
NA	TRBV6-1	TRBJ1-2	NA	CASSEGSGTNYGYTF	TGTGCCAGCAGTGAAGGGTCAGGAACCAACTATGGCTACACCTTC
NA	TRBV23-1	TRBJ2-7	NA	CASSLNGRSNYEQYF	TGCGCCAGCAGTCTGAATGGTAGAAGTAATTACGAGCAGTACTTC
TRBD2	TRBV14	TRBJ2-7	once	CASSPPGLAGAREQCF	TGTGCCAGCAGCCCGCCTGGGCTAGCGGGAGCGAGGGAGCAGTGCTTC
NA	TRBV4-2	TRBJ2-2	NA	CASSQAGTRDSGELFF	TGTGCCAGCAGCCAAGCCGGGACTCGAGACTCCGGGGAGCTGTTTTTT
TRBD2	TRBV6-1	TRBJ2-3	NA	CASSEPRLAGDPDTQYF	TGTGCCAGCAGTGAGCCAAGACTAGCGGGAGATCCAGATACGCAGTATTTT
NA	TRBV5-1	TRBJ2-7	NA	CASSPKAGPPHEQYF	TGCGCCAGCAGCCCGAAGGCGGGTCCTCCCCACGAGCAGTACTTC
TRBD2	TRBV29-1	TRBJ2-3	NA	CSVTSGSSTDTQYF	TGCAGCGTTACTAGCGGGAGTAGCACAGATACGCAGTATTTT
NA	TRBV6-1	TRBJ2-7	NA	CASFVGGLRADEQYF	TGTGCCAGCTTCGTCGGAGGGCTCAGGGCGGACGAGCAGTACTTC
TRBD2	TRBV23-1	TRBJ2-5	NA	CASSRRLAGGPGQETQYF	TGCGCCAGCAGTCGCCGACTAGCGGGGGGGCCGGGGCAGGAGACCCAGTACTTC
TRBD2	TRBV19	TRBJ2-1	NA	CASTISAGGAVSSYNEQFF	TGTGCCAGTACTATTTCAGCGGGGGGTGCGGTAAGCTCCTACAATGAGCAGTTCTTC
NA	TRBV7-8	TRBJ1-1	NA	CASSSSSEAFF	TGTGCCAGCAGCTCTAGCAGCGAAGCTTTCTTT
NA	TRBV19	TRBJ1-5	NA	CASSIVSGDLSNQPQHF	TGTGCCAGTAGTATAGTATCAGGGGACCTGAGCAATCAGCCCCAGCATTTT
NA	TRBV7-8	TRBJ1-1	NA	CASSPQGRGNTEAFF	TGTGCCAGCAGCCCTCAGGGGCGAGGGAACACTGAAGCTTTCTTT
NA	TRBV28	TRBJ1-5	NA	CASKSGNQPQHF	TGTGCCAGCAAGAGCGGGAATCAGCCCCAGCATTTT
TRBD1	TRBV7-2	TRBJ1-5	NA	CASSLEVAGGGQPQHF	TGTGCCAGCAGCTTAGAAGTTGCAGGGGGCGGTCAGCCCCAGCATTTT
TRBD1	TRBV10-3	TRBJ2-6	NA	CAIRIQGRGANVLTF	TGTGCCATCAGAATACAGGGGCGTGGGGCCAACGTCCTGACTTTC